Shown below are 5 T cell receptor beta chains from a single sample sequenced in a study of PD-1 blockade in classical Hodgkin lymphoma. The assay was immunoSEQ multiplex PCR, and TCRdb's table has in-frame clones only and misses some. The sample consists of more than 35,000 clones, over 60% of them appearing once. Each patient's relapse followed autologous stem cell transplantation, and brentuximab vedotin exposure varied. The specimen comprised peripheral blood mononuclear cells (PBMCs), sampled before the second cycle of nivolumab. The origin of the receptors is a human donor with classical Hodgkin lymphoma.

The chain is built from TRBV7-9 and TRBJ1-1; D not resolved. CDR3 length equals 14 residues. The ends were cut back, 5 bases at V and 3 bases at J, with 13 bases in the middle. CDR1 is SEHNR, CDR2 FQNEAQ, per germline (reference sequence). The CDR3 DNA follows: TGTGCCAGCAGCCCCCGAGGGCGCGACACTGAAGCTTTCTTT. It yields the protein CASSPRGRDTEAFF.

This chain links TRBV19 with TRBJ1-1; 7 bases are shared with TRBD1. This CDR3 is 14 amino acids long. The germline gives CDR1 LNHDA, CDR2 SQIVND (reference sequence). Losses at the gene ends were 9 bases for V and 2 bases for J; bases not matched to a gene: 9. In DNA, the CDR3 is TGTGCCAGCAGGAAGACAGGGATTAACACTGAAGCTTTCTTT. Its translation is CASRKTGINTEAFF.

V gene TRBV6-4 combines with J gene TRBJ2-2, with D uncertain. Germline CDR1 reads MRHNA; CDR2 reads SNTAGT. CDR3 length: 12 residues. Trimming left V 0 bases short and J 8 bases short, with 4 bases between. DNA of the CDR3: TGTGCCAGCAGTGACTCAGGAGGGGAGCTGTTTTTT. This encodes CASSDSGGELFF.

V and J are TRBV19 and TRBJ1-2; D gene unclear. The CDR3 is 16 amino acids. Trimming took off 5 bases at V and 2 bases at J, with 18 bases between the two ends. Germline V lookup: CDR1 LNHDA, CDR2 SQIVND (reference sequence). The CDR3 is CASSVHTESRNYGYTF. The CDR3 DNA follows: TGTGCCAGTAGTGTTCATACAGAGTCAAGGAACTATGGCTACACCTTC.

The chain employs TRBV18 and TRBJ2-1, with D possibly matching TRBD2 (5 bases). Germline loops: CDR1 KGHSH, CDR2 LQKENI. CDR3 length: 15 residues. The V gene lost 3 bases and the J gene lost 0 bases, with 9 bases spanning the gap. CDR3 nucleotides: TGTGCCAGCTCACCCCCGGGGAGCTCCTACAATGAGCAGTTCTTC. It translates to CASSPPGSSYNEQFF.